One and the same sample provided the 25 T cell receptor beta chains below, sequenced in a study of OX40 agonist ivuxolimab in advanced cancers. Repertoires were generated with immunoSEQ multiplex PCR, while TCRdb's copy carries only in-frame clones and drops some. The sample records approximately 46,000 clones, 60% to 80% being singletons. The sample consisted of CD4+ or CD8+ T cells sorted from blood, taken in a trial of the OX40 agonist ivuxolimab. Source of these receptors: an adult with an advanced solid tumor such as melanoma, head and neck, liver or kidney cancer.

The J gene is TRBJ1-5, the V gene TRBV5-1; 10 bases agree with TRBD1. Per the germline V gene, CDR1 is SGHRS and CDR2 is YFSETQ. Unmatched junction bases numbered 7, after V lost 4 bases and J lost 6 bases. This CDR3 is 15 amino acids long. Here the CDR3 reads CASSLDRGVGQPQHF. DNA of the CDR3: TGCGCCAGCAGCCTGGACAGGGGGGTAGGTCAGCCCCAGCATTTT.

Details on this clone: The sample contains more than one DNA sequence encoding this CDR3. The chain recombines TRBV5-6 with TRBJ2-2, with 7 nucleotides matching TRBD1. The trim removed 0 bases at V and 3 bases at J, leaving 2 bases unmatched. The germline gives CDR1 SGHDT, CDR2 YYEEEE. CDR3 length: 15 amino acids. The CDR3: CASSLGTGDTGELFF. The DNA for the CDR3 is TGTGCCAGCAGCTTGGGGACAGGTGACACCGGGGAGCTGTTTTTT. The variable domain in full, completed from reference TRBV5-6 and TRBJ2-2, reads DAGVTQSPTHLIKTRGQQVTLRCSPKSGHDTVSWYQQALGQGPQFIFQYYEEEERQRGNFPDRFSGHQFPNYSSELNVNALLLGDSALYLCASSLGTGDTGELFFGEGSRLTVL.

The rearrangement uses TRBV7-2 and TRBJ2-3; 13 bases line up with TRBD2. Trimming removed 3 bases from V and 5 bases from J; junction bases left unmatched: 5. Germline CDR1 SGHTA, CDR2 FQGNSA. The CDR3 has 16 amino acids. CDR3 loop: CASSLRTSGRGDTQYF. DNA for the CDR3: TGTGCCAGCAGCTTGAGGACTAGCGGGAGAGGAGATACGCAGTATTTT.

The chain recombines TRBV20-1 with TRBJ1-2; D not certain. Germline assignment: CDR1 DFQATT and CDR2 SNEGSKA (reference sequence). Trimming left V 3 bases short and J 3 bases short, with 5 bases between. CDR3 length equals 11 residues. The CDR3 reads CSASPDYGYTF. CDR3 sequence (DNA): TGCAGTGCTAGTCCGGACTATGGCTACACCTTC.

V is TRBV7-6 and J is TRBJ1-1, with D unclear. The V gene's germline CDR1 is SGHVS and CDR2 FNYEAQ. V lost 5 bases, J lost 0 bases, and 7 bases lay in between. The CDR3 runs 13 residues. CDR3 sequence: CASSIRLNTEAFF. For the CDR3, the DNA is TGTGCCAGCAGCATAAGGTTGAACACTGAAGCTTTCTTT.

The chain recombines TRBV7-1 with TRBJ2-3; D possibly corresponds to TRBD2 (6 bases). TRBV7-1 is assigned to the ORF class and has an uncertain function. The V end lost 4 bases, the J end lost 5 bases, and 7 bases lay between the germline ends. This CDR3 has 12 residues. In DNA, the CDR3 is TGTGCCAGCAGCTTAGCGGAAGATACGCAGTATTTT. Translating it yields CASSLAEDTQYF.

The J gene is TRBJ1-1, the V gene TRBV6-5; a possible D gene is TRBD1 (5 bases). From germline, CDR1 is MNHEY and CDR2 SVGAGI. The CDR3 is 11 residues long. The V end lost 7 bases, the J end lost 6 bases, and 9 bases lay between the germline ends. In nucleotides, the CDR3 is TGTGCCAGCACTCGGGGGGCTGAAGCTTTCTTT. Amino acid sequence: CASTRGAEAFF.

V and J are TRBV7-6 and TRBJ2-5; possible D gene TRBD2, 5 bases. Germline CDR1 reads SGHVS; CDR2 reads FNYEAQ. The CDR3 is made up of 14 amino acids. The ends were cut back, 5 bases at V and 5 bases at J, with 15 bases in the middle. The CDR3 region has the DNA TGTGCCAGCAGCCTAGACGGGGTTTTGGAGACCCAGTACTTC. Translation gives CASSLDGVLETQYF.

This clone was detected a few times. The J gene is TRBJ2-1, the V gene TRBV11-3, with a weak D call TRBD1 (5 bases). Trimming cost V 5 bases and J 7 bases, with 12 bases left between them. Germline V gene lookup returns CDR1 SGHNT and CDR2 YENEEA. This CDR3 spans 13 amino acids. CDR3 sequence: CASSQNTGNEQFF. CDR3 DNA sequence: TGTGCCAGCAGCCAAAACACAGGTAATGAGCAGTTCTTC. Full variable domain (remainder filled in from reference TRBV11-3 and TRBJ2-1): EAGVVQSPRYKIIEKKQPVAFWCNPISGHNTLYWYLQNLGQGPELLIRYENEEAVDDSQLPKDRFSAERLKGVDSTLKIQPAELGDSAVYLCASSQNTGNEQFFGPGTRLTVL.

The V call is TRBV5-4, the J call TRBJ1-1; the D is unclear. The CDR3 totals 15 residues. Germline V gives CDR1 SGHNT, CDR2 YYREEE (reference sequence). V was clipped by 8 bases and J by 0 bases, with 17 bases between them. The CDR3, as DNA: TGTGCCAGAAGCCTCCCCGGGAGCGTGAACACTGAAGCTTTCTTT. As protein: CARSLPGSVNTEAFF.

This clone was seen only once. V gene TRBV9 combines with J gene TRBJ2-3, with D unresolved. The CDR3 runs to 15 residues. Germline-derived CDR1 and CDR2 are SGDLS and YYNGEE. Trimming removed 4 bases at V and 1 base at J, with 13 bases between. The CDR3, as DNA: TGTGCCAGCAGCTCACAGCAAGGCGGCACAGATACGCAGTATTTT. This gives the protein CASSSQQGGTDTQYF.

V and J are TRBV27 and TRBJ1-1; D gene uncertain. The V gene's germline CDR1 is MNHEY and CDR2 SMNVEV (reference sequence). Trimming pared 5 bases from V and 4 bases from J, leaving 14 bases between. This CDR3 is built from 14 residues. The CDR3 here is CASSPRVRGTEAFF. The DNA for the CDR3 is TGTGCCAGCAGTCCCCGAGTACGGGGCACTGAAGCTTTCTTT.

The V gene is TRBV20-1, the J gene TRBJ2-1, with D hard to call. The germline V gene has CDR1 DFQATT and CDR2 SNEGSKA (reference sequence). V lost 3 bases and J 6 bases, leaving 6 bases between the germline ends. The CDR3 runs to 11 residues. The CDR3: CSASTGNEQFF. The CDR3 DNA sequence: TGCAGTGCTAGCACCGGCAATGAGCAGTTCTTC.

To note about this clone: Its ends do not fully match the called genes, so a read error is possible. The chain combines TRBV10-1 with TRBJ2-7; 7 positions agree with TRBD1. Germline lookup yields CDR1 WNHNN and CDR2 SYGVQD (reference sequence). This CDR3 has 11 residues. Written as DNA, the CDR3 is TGCGCCAGCAGTGGACAGGGAAAATTACACTTC. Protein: CASSGQGKLHF.

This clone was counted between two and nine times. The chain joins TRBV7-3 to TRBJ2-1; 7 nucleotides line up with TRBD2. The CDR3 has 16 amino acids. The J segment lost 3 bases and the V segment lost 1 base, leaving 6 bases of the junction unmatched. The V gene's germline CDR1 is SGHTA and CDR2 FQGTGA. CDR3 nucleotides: TGTGCCAGCAGCTTAAGCGGGACTATGCACTACAATGAGCAGTTCTTC. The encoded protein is CASSLSGTMHYNEQFF.

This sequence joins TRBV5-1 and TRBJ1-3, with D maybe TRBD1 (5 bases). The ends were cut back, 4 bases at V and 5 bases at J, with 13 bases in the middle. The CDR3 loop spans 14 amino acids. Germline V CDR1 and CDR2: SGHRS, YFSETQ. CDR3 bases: TGCGCCAGCAGCCTAGGGACTCGTCGAAACACCATATATTTT. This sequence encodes CASSLGTRRNTIYF.

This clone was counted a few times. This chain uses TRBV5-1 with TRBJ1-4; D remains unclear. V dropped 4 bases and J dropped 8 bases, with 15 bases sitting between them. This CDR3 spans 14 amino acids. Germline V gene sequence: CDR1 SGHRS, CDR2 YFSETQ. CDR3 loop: CASSRGLTGEKLFF. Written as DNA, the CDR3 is TGCGCCAGCAGCCGAGGGCTAACTGGGGAAAAACTGTTTTTT.

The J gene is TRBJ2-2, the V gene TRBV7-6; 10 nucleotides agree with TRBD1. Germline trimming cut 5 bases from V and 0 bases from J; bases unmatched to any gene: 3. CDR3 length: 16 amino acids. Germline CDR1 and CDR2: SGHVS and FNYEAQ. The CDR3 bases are TGTGCCAGCAGCGCAGGGACAGGGGCGAACACCGGGGAGCTGTTTTTT. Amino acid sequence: CASSAGTGANTGELFF. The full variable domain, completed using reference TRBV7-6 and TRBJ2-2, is GAGVSQSPRYKVTKRGQDVALRCDPISGHVSLYWYRQALGQGPEFLTYFNYEAQQDKSGLPNDRFSAERPEGSISTLTIQRTEQRDSAMYRCASSAGTGANTGELFFGEGSRLTVL.

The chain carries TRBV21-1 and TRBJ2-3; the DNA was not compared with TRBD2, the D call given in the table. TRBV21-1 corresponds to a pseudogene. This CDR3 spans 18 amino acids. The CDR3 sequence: CASSNVKLRAGGTDTQYF. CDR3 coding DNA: TGTGCCAGCAGCAACGTTAAACTGCGAGCGGGAGGCACAGATACGCAGTATTTT.

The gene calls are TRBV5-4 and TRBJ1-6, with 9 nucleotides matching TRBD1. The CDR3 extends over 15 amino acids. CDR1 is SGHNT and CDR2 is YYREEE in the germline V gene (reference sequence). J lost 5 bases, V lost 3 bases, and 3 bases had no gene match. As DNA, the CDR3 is TGTGCCAGCAGCTCGAGGACAGGGGATAATTCACCCCTCCACTTT. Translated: CASSSRTGDNSPLHF.

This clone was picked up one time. CDR3 nucleotide sequence: TGTGCCAGCAGCGCAATAATTGGTAGCGGGAGTGGGGGAGATACGCAGTATTTT. Protein sequence: CASSAIIGSGSGGDTQYF. This chain links TRBV13 with TRBJ2-3; 9 bases fit TRBD2. The germline V gene encodes CDR1 PRHDT and CDR2 FYEKMQ (reference sequence). CDR3 size: 18 residues. The V gene end was trimmed by 5 bases and the J gene end by 5 bases; junction bases not matched to a gene: 17.

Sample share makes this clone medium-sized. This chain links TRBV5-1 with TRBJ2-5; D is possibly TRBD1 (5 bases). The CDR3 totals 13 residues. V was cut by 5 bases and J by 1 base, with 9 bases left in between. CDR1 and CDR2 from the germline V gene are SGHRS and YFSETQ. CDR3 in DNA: TGCGCCAGCAGACCGGACACCCAAGAGACCCAGTACTTC. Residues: CASRPDTQETQYF.

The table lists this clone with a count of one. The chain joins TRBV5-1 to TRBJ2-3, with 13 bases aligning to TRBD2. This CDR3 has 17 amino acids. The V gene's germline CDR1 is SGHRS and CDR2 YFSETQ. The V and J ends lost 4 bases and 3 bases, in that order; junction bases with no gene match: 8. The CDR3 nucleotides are TGCGCCAGCAGCGACCGGACTAGCGGGAGTGGGACAGATACGCAGTATTTT. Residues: CASSDRTSGSGTDTQYF.

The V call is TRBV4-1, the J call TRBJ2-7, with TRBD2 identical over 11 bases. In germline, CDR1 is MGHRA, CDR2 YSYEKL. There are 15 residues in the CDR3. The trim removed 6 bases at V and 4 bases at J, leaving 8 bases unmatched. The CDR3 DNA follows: TGCGCCAGCAGTTTTAGCGGGAGGGCCCAGTACGAGCAGTACTTC. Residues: CASSFSGRAQYEQYF.

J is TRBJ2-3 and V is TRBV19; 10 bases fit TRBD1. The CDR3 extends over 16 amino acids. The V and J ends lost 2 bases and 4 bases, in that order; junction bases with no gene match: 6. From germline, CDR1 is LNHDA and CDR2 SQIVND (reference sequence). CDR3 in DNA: TGTGCCAGTAGTATACCGGGACAGGGGATCTCAGATACGCAGTATTTT. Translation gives CASSIPGQGISDTQYF.